The T cell receptor (beta chain) under discussion was sequenced for a study of shared clonotypes between healthy human individuals. Some clones are missing from TCRdb's copy, which holds only in-frame ones; the method was immunoSEQ multiplex PCR. Of over a million clones listed, about 70% are singletons. In its sample, this clone was seen a few times. The CDR3 is 14 residues long. Germline assignment: CDR1 SEHNR and CDR2 FQNEAQ (reference sequence). Between the trimmed V and J ends, which lost 2 bases and 3 bases, there was a span of 8 bases. The TCR sequence derives from a man aged 18-30 years in good health. Sequencing was done on a sample of memory CD4+ T cells sorted from blood. Subset specified: CD45RA-negative fraction. This chain joins TRBV7-9 and TRBJ2-1; D perhaps matches TRBD2 (5 bases). The CDR3 protein is CASSLSTSYNEQFF. The CDR3 nucleotides are TGTGCCAGCAGCTTAAGTACTAGCTACAATGAGCAGTTCTTC.